This T cell receptor beta chain derives from a study of T cell repertoires in aging, cancer and after chemotherapy. This clonotype was recorded a few times. Peripheral blood genomic DNA, not sorted cells or RNA, was the template. Losses at the gene ends were 0 bases for V and 3 bases for J; bases not matched to a gene: 0. The germline CDR1 and CDR2 sequences are SGHTA and FQGTGA. The CDR3 contains 14 residues. Multiplex touch-down PCR with TRB-A/B primers amplified rearranged V-D-J TRB sequences. MiXCR was run by TCRdb on the multiplex PCR reads, yielding one entry per CDR3 protein. The sample holds 8,000 to 9,500 distinct CDR3 sequences, 34% seen once.

The specimen was blood. The TCR originated in a human donor in good health. The genes are TRBV7-3 and TRBJ2-5; 8 bases match TRBD1. CDR3 in DNA: TGTGCCAGCAGCTTAACGGGACAGGAAGAGACCCAGTACTTC. Translated: CASSLTGQEETQYF. Based on the CDR3 plus reference TRBV7-3 and TRBJ2-5, the full variable domain is GAGVSQTPSNKVTEKGKYVELRCDPISGHTALYWYRQSLGQGPEFLIYFQGTGAADDSGLPNDRFFAVRPEGSVSTLKIQRTERGDSAVYLCASSLTGQEETQYFGPGTRLLVL.